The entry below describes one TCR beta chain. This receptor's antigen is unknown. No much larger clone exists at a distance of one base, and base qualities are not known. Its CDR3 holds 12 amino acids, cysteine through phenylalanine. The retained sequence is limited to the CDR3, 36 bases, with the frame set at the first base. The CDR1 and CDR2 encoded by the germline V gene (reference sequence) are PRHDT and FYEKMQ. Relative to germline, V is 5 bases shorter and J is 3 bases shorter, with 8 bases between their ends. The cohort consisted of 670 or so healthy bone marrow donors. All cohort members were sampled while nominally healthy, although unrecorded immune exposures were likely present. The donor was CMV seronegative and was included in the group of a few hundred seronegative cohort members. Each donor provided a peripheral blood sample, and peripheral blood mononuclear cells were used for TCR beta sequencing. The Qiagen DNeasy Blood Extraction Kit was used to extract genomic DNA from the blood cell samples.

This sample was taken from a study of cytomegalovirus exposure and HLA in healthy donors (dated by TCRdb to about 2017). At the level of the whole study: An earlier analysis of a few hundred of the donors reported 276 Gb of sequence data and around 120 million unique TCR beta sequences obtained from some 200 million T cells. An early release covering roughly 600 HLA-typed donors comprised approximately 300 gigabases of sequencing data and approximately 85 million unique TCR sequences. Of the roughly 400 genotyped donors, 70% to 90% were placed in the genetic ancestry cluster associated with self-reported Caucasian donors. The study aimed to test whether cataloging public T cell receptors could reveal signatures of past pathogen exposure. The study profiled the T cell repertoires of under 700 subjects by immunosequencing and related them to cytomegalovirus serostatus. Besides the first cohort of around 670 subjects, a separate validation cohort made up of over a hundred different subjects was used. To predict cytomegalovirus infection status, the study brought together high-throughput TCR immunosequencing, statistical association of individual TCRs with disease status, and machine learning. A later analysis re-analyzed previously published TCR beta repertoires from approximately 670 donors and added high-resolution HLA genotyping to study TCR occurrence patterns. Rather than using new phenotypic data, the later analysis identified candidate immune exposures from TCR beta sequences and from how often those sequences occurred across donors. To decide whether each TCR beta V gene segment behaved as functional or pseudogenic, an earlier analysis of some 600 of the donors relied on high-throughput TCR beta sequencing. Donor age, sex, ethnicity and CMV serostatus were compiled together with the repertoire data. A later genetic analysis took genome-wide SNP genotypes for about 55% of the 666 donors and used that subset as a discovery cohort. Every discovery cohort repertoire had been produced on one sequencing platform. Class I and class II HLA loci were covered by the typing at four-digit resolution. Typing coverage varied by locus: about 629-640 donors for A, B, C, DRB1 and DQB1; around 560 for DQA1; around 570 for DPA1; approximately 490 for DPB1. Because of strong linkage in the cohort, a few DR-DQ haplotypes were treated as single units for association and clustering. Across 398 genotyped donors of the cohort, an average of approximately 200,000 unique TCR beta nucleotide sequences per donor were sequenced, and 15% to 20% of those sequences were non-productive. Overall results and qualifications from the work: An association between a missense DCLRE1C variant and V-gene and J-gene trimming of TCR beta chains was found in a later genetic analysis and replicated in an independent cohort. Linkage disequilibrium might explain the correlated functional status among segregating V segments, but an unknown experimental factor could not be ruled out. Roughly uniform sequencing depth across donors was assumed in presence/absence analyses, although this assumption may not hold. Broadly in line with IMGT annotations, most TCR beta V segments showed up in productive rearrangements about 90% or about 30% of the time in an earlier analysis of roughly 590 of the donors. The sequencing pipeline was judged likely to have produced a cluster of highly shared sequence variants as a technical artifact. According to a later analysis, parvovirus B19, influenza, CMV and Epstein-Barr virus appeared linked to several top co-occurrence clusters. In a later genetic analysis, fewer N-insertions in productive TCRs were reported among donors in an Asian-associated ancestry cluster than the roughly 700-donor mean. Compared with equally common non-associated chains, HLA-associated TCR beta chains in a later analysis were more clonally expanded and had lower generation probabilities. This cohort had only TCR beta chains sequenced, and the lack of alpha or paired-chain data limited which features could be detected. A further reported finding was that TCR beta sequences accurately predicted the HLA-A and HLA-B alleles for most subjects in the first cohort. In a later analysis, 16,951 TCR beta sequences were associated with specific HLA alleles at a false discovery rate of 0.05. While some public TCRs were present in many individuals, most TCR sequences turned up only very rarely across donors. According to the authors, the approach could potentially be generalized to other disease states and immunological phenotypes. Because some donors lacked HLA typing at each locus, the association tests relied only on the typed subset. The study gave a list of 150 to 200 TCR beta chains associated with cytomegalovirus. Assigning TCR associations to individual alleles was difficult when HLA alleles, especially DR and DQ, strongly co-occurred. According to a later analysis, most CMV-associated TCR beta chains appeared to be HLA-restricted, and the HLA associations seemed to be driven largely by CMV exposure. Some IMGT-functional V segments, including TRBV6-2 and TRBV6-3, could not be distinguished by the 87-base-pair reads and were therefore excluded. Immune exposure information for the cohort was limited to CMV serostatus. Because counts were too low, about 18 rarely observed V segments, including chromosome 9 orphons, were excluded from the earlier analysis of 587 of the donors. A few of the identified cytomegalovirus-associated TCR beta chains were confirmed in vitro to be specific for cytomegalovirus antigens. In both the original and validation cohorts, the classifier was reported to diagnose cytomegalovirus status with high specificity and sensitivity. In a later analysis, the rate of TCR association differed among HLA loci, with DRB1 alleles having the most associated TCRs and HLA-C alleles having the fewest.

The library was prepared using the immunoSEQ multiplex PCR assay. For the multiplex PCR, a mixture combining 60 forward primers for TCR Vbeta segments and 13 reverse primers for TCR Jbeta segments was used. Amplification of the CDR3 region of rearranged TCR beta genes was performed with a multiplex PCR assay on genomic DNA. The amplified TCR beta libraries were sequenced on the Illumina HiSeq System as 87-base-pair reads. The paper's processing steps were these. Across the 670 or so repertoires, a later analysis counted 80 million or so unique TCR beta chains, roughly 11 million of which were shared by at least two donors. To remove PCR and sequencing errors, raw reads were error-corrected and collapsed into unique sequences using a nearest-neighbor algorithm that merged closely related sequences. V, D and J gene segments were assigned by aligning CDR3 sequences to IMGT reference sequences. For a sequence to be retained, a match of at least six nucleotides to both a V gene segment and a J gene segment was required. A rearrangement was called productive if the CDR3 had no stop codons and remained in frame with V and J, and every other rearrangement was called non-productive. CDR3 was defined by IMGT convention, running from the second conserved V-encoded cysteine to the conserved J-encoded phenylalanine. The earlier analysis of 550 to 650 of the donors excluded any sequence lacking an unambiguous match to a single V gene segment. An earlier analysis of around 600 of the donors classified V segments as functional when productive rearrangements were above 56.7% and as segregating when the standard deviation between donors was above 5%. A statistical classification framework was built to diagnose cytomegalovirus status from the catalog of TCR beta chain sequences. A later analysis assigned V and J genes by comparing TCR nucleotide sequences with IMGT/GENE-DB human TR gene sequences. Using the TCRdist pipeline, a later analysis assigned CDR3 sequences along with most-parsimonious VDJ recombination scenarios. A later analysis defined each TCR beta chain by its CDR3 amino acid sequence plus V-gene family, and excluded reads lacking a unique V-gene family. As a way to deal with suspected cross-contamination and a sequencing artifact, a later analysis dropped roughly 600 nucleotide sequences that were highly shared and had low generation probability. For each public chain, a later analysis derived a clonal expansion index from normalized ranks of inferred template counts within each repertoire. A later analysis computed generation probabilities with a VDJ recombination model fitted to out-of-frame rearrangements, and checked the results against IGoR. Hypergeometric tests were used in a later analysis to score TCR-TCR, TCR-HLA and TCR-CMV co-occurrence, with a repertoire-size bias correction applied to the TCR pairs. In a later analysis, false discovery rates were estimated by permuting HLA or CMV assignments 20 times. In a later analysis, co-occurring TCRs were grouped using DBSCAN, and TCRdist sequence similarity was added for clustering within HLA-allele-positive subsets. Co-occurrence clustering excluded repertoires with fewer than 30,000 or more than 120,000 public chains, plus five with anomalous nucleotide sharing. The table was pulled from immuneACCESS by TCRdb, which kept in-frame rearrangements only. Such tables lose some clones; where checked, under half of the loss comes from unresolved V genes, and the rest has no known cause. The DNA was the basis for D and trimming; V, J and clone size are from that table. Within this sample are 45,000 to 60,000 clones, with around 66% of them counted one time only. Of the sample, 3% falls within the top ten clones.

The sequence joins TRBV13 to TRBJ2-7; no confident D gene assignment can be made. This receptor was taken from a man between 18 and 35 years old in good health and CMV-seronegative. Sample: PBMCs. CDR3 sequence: CASSERYYEQYF. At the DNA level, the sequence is TGTGCCAGCAGCGAGCGCTACTACGAGCAGTACTTC.